A selection of T cell receptor beta chains follows, all from one sample in a study of cytomegalovirus exposure and HLA in healthy donors. The method was immunoSEQ multiplex PCR; TCRdb's version includes in-frame clones alone and lacks a portion of them. This table has approximately 200,000 clones, around 79% appearing once. Source material: PBMCs. Every receptor here comes from a girl between 2 and 10 years old in good health and CMV-seronegative. Both conserved end residues are part of each CDR3. Not every row has a clone size; where given, it reads once, few, many or a size class.

V gene: TRBV28; clone size: -; CDR3 protein: CASSFRSQGSYGYTF
V gene: TRBV2; clone size: -; CDR3 protein: CASSGGGWKDTQYF
V gene: TRBV5-1; clone size: -; CDR3 protein: CASSLAAGVSYEQYF
V gene: TRBV6-6; clone size: once; CDR3 protein: CASGPGLHSYEQYF
V gene: TRBV29-1; clone size: -; CDR3 protein: CSVGLAEPWEQYF
V gene: TRBV10-3; clone size: -; CDR3 protein: CAISGGPHYEQYF
V gene: TRBV19; clone size: -; CDR3 protein: CASSHSGSIFEQYF
V gene: TRBV14; clone size: -; CDR3 protein: CASSQEFRDRVIDEQFF
V gene: TRBV28; clone size: once; CDR3 protein: CASSFQGPWGTF
V gene: TRBV5-4; clone size: -; CDR3 protein: CASTKEEGTSQGYTF
V gene: TRBV9; clone size: -; CDR3 protein: CASSVDSQVNQPQHF
V gene: TRBV6-1; clone size: -; CDR3 protein: CAGMGNGASTDTQYF
V gene: TRBV10-1; clone size: -; CDR3 protein: CASSGQISSYEQYF
V gene: TRBV7-2; clone size: few; CDR3 protein: CASSFQIGELFF
V gene: TRBV20-1; clone size: once; CDR3 protein: CSLTGSETQYF
V gene: TRBV29-1; clone size: once; CDR3 protein: CSVFRGGEDIQYF
V gene: TRBV19; clone size: -; CDR3 protein: CASSITQGAGEQYF
V gene: TRBV7-2; clone size: -; CDR3 protein: CASSLVATGSKYF
V gene: TRBV11-2; clone size: -; CDR3 protein: CASSLGGGGAGETQYF
V gene: TRBV6-5; clone size: -; CDR3 protein: CASSQAGAHTF
V gene: TRBV10-3; clone size: -; CDR3 protein: CAISEGGQGNTEAFF
V gene: TRBV19; clone size: -; CDR3 protein: CASEGTGIRNQPQHF
V gene: TRBV27; clone size: -; CDR3 protein: CASSLGGRGNTIYF
V gene: TRBV6-1; clone size: once; CDR3 protein: CASSEAQQAAEAFF
V gene: TRBV19; clone size: -; CDR3 protein: CASSSNSGRIRNQPQHF
V gene: TRBV15; clone size: -; CDR3 protein: CATSRDLARGGGEETQYF
V gene: TRBV5-6; clone size: -; CDR3 protein: CASSLVQTYEQYF
V gene: TRBV19; clone size: -; CDR3 protein: CASTEIPGANVLTF
V gene: TRBV19; clone size: -; CDR3 protein: CASSALARELFF
V gene: TRBV7-7; clone size: -; CDR3 protein: CASSPGTGATDTQYF
V gene: TRBV6-5; clone size: -; CDR3 protein: CASSYLLTGDGYTF
V gene: TRBV11-3; clone size: -; CDR3 protein: CASSSQSDTQYF
V gene: TRBV5-1; clone size: -; CDR3 protein: CASSGGQTTDTQYF
V gene: TRBV19; clone size: -; CDR3 protein: CASSRQGLAEQYF
V gene: TRBV18; clone size: -; CDR3 protein: CASSPALAGGPRAYEQYF
V gene: TRBV6-5; clone size: -; CDR3 protein: CASSSLGWSRGYEQYF
V gene: TRBV7-8; clone size: -; CDR3 protein: CASSPGGTRDNEQFF
V gene: TRBV27; clone size: -; CDR3 protein: CASSPLLESLSDEQFF
V gene: TRBV19; clone size: -; CDR3 protein: CASSEGVTYEQYF
V gene: TRBV5-4; clone size: -; CDR3 protein: CASSLGGQLVAKNIQYF
V gene: TRBV7-2; clone size: once; CDR3 protein: CASSLGILAELNTGELFF
V gene: TRBV10-2; clone size: few; CDR3 protein: CASSGTGTSNQPQHF
V gene: TRBV27; clone size: few; CDR3 protein: CASSLKRTLGNQPQHF
V gene: TRBV2; clone size: few; CDR3 protein: CASTIGRVGLTPLREQFF
V gene: TRBV7-8; clone size: once; CDR3 protein: CASSVGAQQFF
V gene: TRBV27; clone size: few; CDR3 protein: CASSQPGLAGAHEQYF
V gene: TRBV14; clone size: -; CDR3 protein: CASSQLGLASETQYF
V gene: TRBV9; clone size: -; CDR3 protein: CASSVPGGTDTQYF
V gene: TRBV11-2; clone size: -; CDR3 protein: CASSLAPTGSDTIYF
V gene: TRBV6-5; clone size: -; CDR3 protein: CASSYSSRYTDTQYF